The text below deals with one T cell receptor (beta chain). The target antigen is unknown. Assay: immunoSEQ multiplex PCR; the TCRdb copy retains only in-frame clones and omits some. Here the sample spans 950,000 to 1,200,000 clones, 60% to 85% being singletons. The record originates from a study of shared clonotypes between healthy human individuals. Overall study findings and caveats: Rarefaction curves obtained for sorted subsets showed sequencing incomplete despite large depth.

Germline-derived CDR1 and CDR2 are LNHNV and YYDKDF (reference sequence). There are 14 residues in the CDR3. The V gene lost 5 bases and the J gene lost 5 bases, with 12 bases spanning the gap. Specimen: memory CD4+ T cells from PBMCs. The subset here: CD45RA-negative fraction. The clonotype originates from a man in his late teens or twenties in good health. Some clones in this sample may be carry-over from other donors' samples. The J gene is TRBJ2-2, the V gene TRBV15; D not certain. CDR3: CATSARQVTGELFF. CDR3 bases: TGTGCCACCAGCGCTCGACAAGTAACCGGGGAGCTGTTTTTT.